Listed below are T cell receptor beta chains from one sample, sequenced in a study of identifying expanded T cells in peripheral blood. The repertoire was sequenced with immunoSEQ multiplex PCR; TCRdb's copy has only in-frame clones and lacks some. The sample consists of 90,000 to 100,000 clones, over 75% of them appearing once. The sequenced sample was blood. The origin of the receptors is a person between 18 and 70 years old in good health. Both conserved end residues are part of each CDR3. The D gene is left open where the match is weak. Clone size is stated in some rows and not others, as once, few, many or a class when expanded.

TRBJ2-7 NA NA TRBV29-1 CSVGRRGTDYEQYF TGCAGCGTTGGCCGACGCGGGACAGACTACGAGCAGTACTTC
TRBJ2-1 TRBD2 NA TRBV30 CAFRTSGSPNEQFF TGTGCCTTCCGGACTAGCGGGAGCCCCAATGAGCAGTTCTTC
TRBJ1-1 NA NA TRBV11-2 CASSLARTTNTEAFF TGTGCCAGCAGCTTAGCCAGGACAACGAACACTGAAGCTTTCTTT
TRBJ1-1 NA NA TRBV5-6 CASTQVDGAEAFF TGTGCCAGCACTCAGGTGGATGGTGCTGAAGCTTTCTTT
TRBJ2-7 NA NA TRBV5-1 CASSRMDEQYF TGCGCCAGCAGCCGCATGGACGAGCAGTACTTC
TRBJ1-6 NA NA TRBV6-4 CASSYFRPGARPNSPLHF TGTGCCAGCAGTTACTTCCGTCCAGGGGCGAGACCCAATTCACCCCTCCACTTT
TRBJ2-1 TRBD2 NA TRBV7-6 CASSSPLGLAGVDNEQFF TGTGCCAGCAGCTCGCCATTGGGACTAGCGGGAGTAGACAATGAGCAGTTCTTC
TRBJ1-3 NA NA TRBV11-3 CASSHTGTGNTIYF TGTGCCAGCAGCCACACAGGGACTGGAAACACCATATATTTT
TRBJ1-1 NA NA TRBV30 CAWSRGGARHTEAFF TGTGCCTGGAGCCGGGGGGGGGCCCGGCACACTGAAGCTTTCTTT
TRBJ1-2 NA NA TRBV30 CASLRRGADYGYTF TGTGCCTCGCTCCGACGGGGCGCGGACTATGGCTACACCTTC
TRBJ1-5 TRBD1 NA TRBV7-9 CASSSQGRHSQPQHF TGTGCCAGCAGCTCACAGGGGAGGCACAGTCAGCCCCAGCATTTT
TRBJ2-3 TRBD2 NA TRBV19 CASSISAGFEDTQYF TGTGCCAGTAGTATATCAGCGGGATTCGAAGATACGCAGTATTTT
TRBJ2-7 NA NA TRBV4-3 CASSQGAVYEQYF TGCGCCAGCAGCCAAGGCGCAGTATACGAGCAGTACTTC
TRBJ1-3 NA once TRBV15 CATSARGGRGNTIYF TGTGCCACCAGCGCCCGGGGGGGCAGAGGAAACACCATATATTTT
TRBJ1-5 NA few TRBV30 CAWSVGSNQPQHF TGTGCCTGGAGCGTTGGTAGCAATCAGCCCCAGCATTTT
TRBJ1-4 TRBD1 NA TRBV7-9 CASRRWTGVSTNEKLFF TGTGCCAGCAGACGATGGACAGGGGTCTCAACTAATGAAAAACTGTTTTTT
TRBJ2-2 NA NA TRBV9 CASSLQGTGELFF TGTGCCAGCAGCTTACAGGGAACCGGGGAGCTGTTTTTT
TRBJ1-6 NA NA TRBV4-1 CASSQDGLRNSPLHF TGCGCCAGCAGCCAAGACGGGTTGCGGAATTCACCCCTCCACTTT
TRBJ1-6 NA few TRBV18 CASSPSRSSYNSPLHF TGTGCCAGCTCACCTAGTAGGAGCTCCTATAATTCACCCCTCCACTTT
TRBJ1-6 NA NA TRBV13 CASSLGRTVYNSPLHF TGTGCCAGCAGCTTAGGCCGGACAGTTTATAATTCACCCCTCCACTTT
TRBJ2-7 TRBD2 NA TRBV6-5 CASSYAGAYEQYF TGTGCCAGCAGTTACGCGGGAGCCTACGAGCAGTACTTC
TRBJ2-1 NA NA TRBV29-1 CSVLTGTNNEQFF TGCAGCGTACTAACAGGGACCAACAATGAGCAGTTCTTC
TRBJ1-3 NA NA TRBV15 CATSTAGASGNTIYF TGTGCCACCAGCACTGCAGGAGCCTCTGGAAACACCATATATTTT
TRBJ2-7 NA NA TRBV5-1 CASSLTLGSPPYEQYF TGCGCCAGCAGCTTGACGCTGGGGTCCCCCCCCTACGAGCAGTACTTC
TRBJ2-4 NA NA TRBV27 CASSWDSQPKNIQYF TGTGCCAGCAGTTGGGACTCGCAACCCAAAAACATTCAGTACTTC
TRBJ2-2 TRBD2 NA TRBV10-3 CAISGRLAGENTGELFF TGTGCCATCAGTGGGAGACTAGCGGGAGAGAACACCGGGGAGCTGTTTTTT
TRBJ1-2 TRBD1 NA TRBV5-1 CASSLSEVRGRAYGYTF TGCGCCAGCAGCTTGAGCGAAGTTAGGGGGCGGGCCTATGGCTACACCTTC
TRBJ2-2 NA NA TRBV5-4 CASSFPGTNTGELFF TGTGCCAGCAGCTTTCCGGGGACGAACACCGGGGAGCTGTTTTTT
TRBJ2-3 NA NA TRBV19 CASSIPSTDTQYF TGTGCCAGTAGTATCCCGTCCACAGATACGCAGTATTTT
TRBJ1-2 TRBD1 NA TRBV19 CASTGQTYGYTF TGTGCCAGTACGGGACAGACCTATGGCTACACCTTC
TRBJ1-2 TRBD1 NA TRBV6-1 CASRSGTVGGYTF TGTGCCAGCAGATCCGGGACAGTAGGTGGCTACACCTTC
TRBJ1-5 TRBD1 NA TRBV25-1 CASKGFGTVGRPQHF TGTGCCAGCAAGGGTTTCGGGACAGTCGGACGGCCCCAGCATTTT
TRBJ1-3 NA NA TRBV19 CASEQWVGNTIYF TGTGCCAGTGAACAATGGGTTGGAAACACCATATATTTT
TRBJ1-1 NA NA TRBV5-1 CASSLEGAMNTEAFF TGCGCCAGCAGCTTGGAAGGGGCCATGAACACTGAAGCTTTCTTT
TRBJ1-4 NA NA TRBV18 CASSPGGGDEKLFF TGTGCCAGCTCACCAGGGGGCGGGGATGAAAAACTGTTTTTT
TRBJ1-5 TRBD1 NA TRBV18 CASSPRGQAGSNQPQHF TGTGCCAGCTCCCCTCGCGGACAGGCCGGTAGCAATCAGCCCCAGCATTTT
TRBJ1-3 NA NA TRBV19 CASRIIFGAAGNTIYF TGTGCCAGTAGAATTATCTTCGGGGCGGCTGGAAACACCATATATTTT
TRBJ1-2 NA NA TRBV21-1 CASSKVEGYHGYTF TGTGCCAGCAGCAAAGTTGAAGGGTATCATGGCTACACCTTC
TRBJ2-3 NA NA TRBV7-9 CASSFLSSGSTDTQYF TGTGCCAGCAGCTTTCTCAGTTCGGGTAGCACAGATACGCAGTATTTT
TRBJ1-1 NA NA TRBV6-1 CASSEPRFVLIQGRSTEAFF TGTGCCAGCAGTGAACCCCGATTCGTACTTATACAGGGTAGAAGCACTGAAGCTTTCTTT
TRBJ1-5 NA NA TRBV2 CASSDPYSNQPQHF TGTGCCAGCAGTGACCCTTATAGCAATCAGCCCCAGCATTTT
TRBJ1-1 NA NA TRBV6-1 CASSPGAGTTEAFF TGTGCCAGCAGTCCAGGGGCCGGGACGACTGAAGCTTTCTTT
TRBJ1-2 TRBD1 few TRBV5-8 CASRLAGGGYGYTF TGTGCCAGCAGGCTGGCAGGGGGCGGCTATGGCTACACCTTC
TRBJ2-3 TRBD2 NA TRBV2 CASSLLAGPSTDTQYF TGTGCCAGCAGCCTACTAGCGGGCCCTAGCACAGATACGCAGTATTTT
TRBJ2-1 NA NA TRBV18 CASSPRTGEQSNEQFF TGTGCCAGCTCACCACGCACTGGCGAACAAAGCAATGAGCAGTTCTTC
TRBJ1-3 NA NA TRBV7-8 CASSAGDWTGNTIYF TGTGCCAGCAGCGCAGGGGATTGGACTGGAAACACCATATATTTT
TRBJ2-5 NA once TRBV7-9 CASSLVQETQYF TGTGCCAGCAGCTTAGTCCAAGAGACCCAGTACTTC
TRBJ2-7 NA NA TRBV4-1 CASSLGPDSSYEQYF TGCGCCAGCAGCCTCGGCCCGGACAGCTCCTACGAGCAGTACTTC
TRBJ2-5 NA NA TRBV7-9 CASSFFGGQETQYF TGTGCCAGCAGCTTTTTCGGGGGCCAAGAGACCCAGTACTTC
TRBJ1-2 TRBD1 NA TRBV5-6 CASSKRQGAIHVYTF TGTGCCAGCAGTAAACGTCAGGGGGCGATTCATGTCTACACCTTC
TRBJ2-1 NA once TRBV7-9 CASSSGSGAGEQFF TGTGCCAGCAGCAGTGGATCGGGGGCGGGTGAGCAGTTCTTC
TRBJ2-5 TRBD2 NA TRBV14 CASSYRRGTSGMGQETQYF TGTGCCAGCAGCTACCGACGAGGGACTAGCGGGATGGGCCAAGAGACCCAGTACTTC
TRBJ2-1 TRBD2 NA TRBV29-1 CSVSGGVYSNNEQFF TGCAGCGTTTCCGGGGGGGTTTATTCTAACAATGAGCAGTTCTTC
TRBJ2-5 TRBD1 NA TRBV5-5 CASSLTGDQETQYF TGTGCCAGCAGCCTGACAGGGGATCAAGAGACCCAGTACTTC
TRBJ1-5 TRBD1 NA TRBV30 CAWSRQGGNQPQHF TGTGCCTGGAGCAGACAGGGGGGCAATCAGCCCCAGCATTTT
TRBJ1-5 TRBD1 NA TRBV10-3 CAISGTGDQPQHF TGTGCCATCAGCGGGACAGGGGATCAGCCCCAGCATTTT
TRBJ1-1 NA NA TRBV6-5 CASSYPGPNTEAFF TGTGCCAGCAGTTACCCTGGACCGAACACTGAAGCTTTCTTT
TRBJ2-3 NA NA TRBV7-9 CASSLTAVAGDTQYF TGTGCCAGCAGCTTAACGGCAGTCGCGGGGGATACGCAGTATTTT
TRBJ1-4 TRBD1 once TRBV25-1 CASSQADRSNEKLFF TGTGCCAGCAGCCAAGCGGACAGGTCAAATGAAAAACTGTTTTTT
TRBJ1-1 TRBD1 NA TRBV5-1 CASSGQGANAEAFF TGCGCCAGCAGCGGACAGGGGGCTAACGCTGAAGCTTTCTTT